The present T cell receptor beta chain was sequenced within a study of blood T cells in healthy people across ages. Germline CDR1 is SGHKS and CDR2 is YYEKEE (reference sequence). This CDR3 comprises 13 residues. V lost 4 bases and J lost 3, with 11 bases in between. The authors ran a second PCR of 7 to 11 cycles using a sample-barcoded 5' primer and a J-beta primer mix. A single record per CDR3 protein comes from TCRdb applying MiXCR to the 5' RACE reads. The data show some 850,000 distinct CDR3 sequences, under 30% seen once. These same records also appear under a second study, on T cells of mothers and their children.

The clonotype was recovered from a boy aged 5-17 years in good health. The sequenced material came from blood. V is TRBV5-5 and J is TRBJ2-7, with a weak D call TRBD2 (6 bases). In DNA, the CDR3 is TGTGCCAGCAGCGCGGGACCGATCTACGAGCAGTACTTC. This codes for CASSAGPIYEQYF. Variable domain in full (rest from reference TRBV5-5 and TRBJ2-7): DAGVTQSPTHLIKTRGQQVTLRCSPISGHKSVSWYQQVLGQGPQFIFQYYEKEERGRGNFPDRFSARQFPNYSSELNVNALLLGDSALYLCASSAGPIYEQYFGPGTRLTVT.